The clone carrying this T cell receptor beta chain was observed at least ten times. The antigen remains undetermined. This entry belongs to a study of identical twins. General study results and limits: The study found weaker excess twin sharing in beta out-of-frame sequences.

Each CDR3 protein gets one entry after TCRdb re-called the 5' RACE reads with MiXCR. The sample lists approximately 94,000 distinct CDR3 sequences, 5.9% occurring once. The receptor was isolated from a woman aged 45-60 years in good health. Sequenced material: memory T cells sorted from blood.

Here the CDR3 reads CASSSGRISDTQYF. The CDR3 DNA sequence: TGTGCCAGCAGTAGCGGGAGAATTTCAGATACGCAGTATTTT. This chain links TRBV5-6 with TRBJ2-3; 9 positions agree with TRBD2. Germline CDR1 and CDR2: SGHDT and YYEEEE. V dropped 5 bases and J dropped 4; count of bases not matched to a gene: 5. The CDR3 has 14 amino acids.